The 25 T cell receptor beta chains reported below all come from one sample, sequenced in a study of T cell repertoires in cytomegalovirus infection (dated by TCRdb to between 2019 and 2020). The instrument given in TCRdb is Illumina HiSeq 1500. Through fastp at Q25 and MiXCR, TCRdb rebuilt clones from the public reads, retaining in-frame beta chains. Here each entry gathers all rows of one CDR3 protein and keeps the most common genes and DNA. Within this sample are fewer than 350,000 distinct CDR3 sequences, with around 29% of them counted one time only. The ten most abundant clones make up approximately 20% of the sample. For these receptors, no antigen is known. What this sample's treatment or condition label stands for: in vitro stimulation with specific CMV peptide epitopes to enrich CMV-specific T cells. The sample here was cultured PBMCs, taken from culture after CMV antigen stimulation. The source is a human donor in good health (CMV status not recorded). Some clones in this sample may be carry-over from other donors' samples.

This clonotype appeared a few times. The chain employs TRBV6-1 and TRBJ2-6; the D gene could be TRBD1 or TRBD2 (5 bases each). The CDR3 is 16 amino acids. Germline V gene sequence: CDR1 MNHNS, CDR2 SASEGT. V was clipped by 1 base and J by 0 bases, with 7 bases between them. The CDR3 is CASSEDGTSGANVLTF. CDR3 sequence (DNA): TGTGCCAGCAGTGAAGACGGGACCTCTGGGGCCAACGTCCTGACTTTC.

This clonotype was seen a few times. The chain uses TRBV19 and TRBJ1-1, with TRBD1 as a possible D gene (5 bases). Germline CDR1 and CDR2: LNHDA and SQIVND (reference sequence). The CDR3 contains 16 residues. V lost 2 bases and J 1 base, leaving 14 bases between the germline ends. CDR3 loop: CASSIRSQGPNTEAFF. The DNA for the CDR3 is TGTGCCAGTAGTATAAGGTCCCAGGGACCGAACACTGAAGCTTTCTTT.

A few counts support this clonotype. CDR3 protein: CASGRDRGFNSPLHF. For the CDR3, the DNA is TGTGCCAGCGGCAGGGACAGGGGATTCAATTCACCCCTCCACTTT. The rearrangement joins TRBV18 to TRBJ1-6; TRBD1 agrees at 10 bases. CDR1 and CDR2 (germline): KGHSH, LQKENI. V lost 8 bases and J lost 7; bases outside the gene matches: 8. The CDR3 extends over 15 amino acids.

The chain employs TRBV19 and TRBJ2-3, with D tentatively TRBD2 (5 bases). Germline V CDR1 and CDR2: LNHDA, SQIVND (reference sequence). V was pared by 5 bases and J by 2 bases, with 8 bases between. The CDR3 length is 13 residues. The CDR3 spells CASSAGNTDTQYF. CDR3 nucleotides: TGTGCCAGTAGTGCCGGGAACACAGATACGCAGTATTTT. The whole variable domain, remainder taken from reference TRBV19 and TRBJ2-3, is DGGITQSPKYLFRKEGQNVTLSCEQNLNHDAMYWYRQDPGQGLRLIYYSQIVNDFQKGDIAEGYSVSREKKESFPLTVTSAQKNPTAFYLCASSAGNTDTQYFGPGTRLTVL.

This clonotype was detected only a few times. The rearrangement links TRBV20-1 to TRBJ2-7; no firm D call. Germline V lookup: CDR1 DFQATT, CDR2 SNEGSKA (reference sequence). The V gene lost 0 bases and the J gene lost 5 bases, with 20 bases spanning the gap. CDR3 length: 16 amino acids. The CDR3: CSARDFKGSPTHEQYF. DNA for the CDR3: TGCAGTGCTAGAGATTTTAAGGGAAGTCCCACCCACGAGCAGTACTTC.

This clonotype has more than one count but fewer than ten. This sequence joins TRBV23-1 and TRBJ2-3; D possibly corresponds to TRBD2 (6 bases). TRBV23-1 is treated as an ORF (open reading frame) with a function not yet certain. With 1 base removed from V and 0 bases from J, the gap between germline ends came to 14 bases. This CDR3 is 17 amino acids long. In DNA form, the CDR3 reads TGCGCCAGCAGTCAATGGACCACTAGCAGCAGCACAGATACGCAGTATTTT. Encoded protein: CASSQWTTSSSTDTQYF.

In this sample, this clonotype turned up a few times. The chain carries TRBV7-2 and TRBJ1-3; 10 bases match TRBD1. Germline V gene sequence: CDR1 SGHTA, CDR2 FQGNSA. The V segment lost 8 bases and the J segment 0 bases; nucleotides outside the gene matches: 13. This CDR3 is 18 amino acids long. The CDR3 loop is CASLAGTGVTSSGNTIYF. The CDR3 bases are TGTGCCAGCTTGGCCGGGACAGGGGTTACTAGCTCTGGAAACACCATATATTTT.

The chain uses TRBV19 and TRBJ2-7; possible D gene TRBD2, 5 bases. Trimming cost V 5 bases and J 5 bases, with 16 bases left between them. Germline assignment: CDR1 LNHDA and CDR2 SQIVND (reference sequence). This CDR3 comprises 14 residues. CDR3 DNA: TGTGCCAGTAGTTTAGGAGCCGCCGGGGACGAGCAGTACTTC. Its translation is CASSLGAAGDEQYF.

This clonotype was seen more than once but under ten times. The chain joins TRBV7-2 to TRBJ1-2; no definite D call. CDR3 length equals 13 residues. Germline CDR1 is SGHTA and CDR2 is FQGNSA. The V end lost 2 bases, the J end lost 0 bases, and 4 bases lay between the germline ends. CDR3 in amino acids: CASSLKANYGYTF. The CDR3 DNA reads as TGTGCCAGCAGCTTAAAGGCTAACTATGGCTACACCTTC.

This sequence joins TRBV7-2 and TRBJ2-2; D is ambiguous. The V end lost 2 bases, the J end lost 1 base, and 5 bases lay between the germline ends. This CDR3 region has 14 residues. Germline CDR1 is SGHTA and CDR2 is FQGNSA. The CDR3 spells CASSLLWNTGELFF. In DNA form, the CDR3 reads TGTGCCAGCAGCTTATTGTGGAACACCGGGGAGCTGTTTTTT.

The chain combines TRBV9 with TRBJ2-2; D unclear. CDR1 is SGDLS, CDR2 YYNGEE, per germline. V was cut by 0 bases and J by 4 bases, with 7 bases left in between. The CDR3 runs 14 residues. This CDR3 is CASSVAEATGELFF. CDR3 nucleotides: TGTGCCAGCAGCGTAGCTGAGGCCACCGGGGAGCTGTTTTTT. Looking up the rest from reference TRBV9 and TRBJ2-2 gives the full variable domain: DSGVTQTPKHLITATGQRVTLRCSPRSGDLSVYWYQQSLDQGLQFLIQYYNGEERAKGNILERFSAQQFPDLHSELNLSSLELGDSALYFCASSVAEATGELFFGEGSRLTVL.

This clonotype was detected ten times or more. The chain couples TRBV7-8 to TRBJ2-5, with D hard to call. The V end lost 0 bases, the J end lost 6 bases, and 5 bases lay between the germline ends. The CDR3 spans 12 residues. The V gene's germline CDR1 is SGHVS and CDR2 FQNEAQ. CDR3 nucleotides: TGTGCCAGCAGCTTAGCTAGTCAGACCCAGTACTTC. Translating it yields CASSLASQTQYF.

This sequence joins TRBV24-1 and TRBJ2-1; 7 positions agree with TRBD2. Unmatched junction bases numbered 4, after V lost 9 bases and J lost 3 bases. Germline V CDR1 and CDR2: KGHDR, SFDVKD. This CDR3 comprises 13 residues. In DNA, the CDR3 is TGTGCCACCCGGGACTATAACTACAATGAGCAGTTCTTC. This encodes CATRDYNYNEQFF.

V is TRBV6-5 and J is TRBJ2-7; a weak D match, TRBD1 (6 bases). The V gene lost 6 bases and the J gene lost 0 bases, with 12 bases spanning the gap. Germline values: CDR1 MNHEY, CDR2 SVGAGI. The CDR3 length is 14 residues. The DNA of the CDR3 is TGTGCCAGCAGGCTGGACAGAGTCTCCTACGAGCAGTACTTC. Amino acid sequence: CASRLDRVSYEQYF.

This clonotype was seen ten or more times. CDR3 DNA: TGTGCCAGCAGCCAAGAGAGGTGGGCAGGGGGCCATGGCTACACCTTC. It translates to CASSQERWAGGHGYTF. The chain is built from TRBV4-2 and TRBJ1-2; 8 nucleotides align to TRBD1. Germline V gene lookup returns CDR1 LGHNA and CDR2 YNFKEQ. The CDR3 consists of 16 residues. The junction had 9 bases not matched to a gene; V was cut back by 0 bases and J by 6 bases.

The rearrangement links TRBV6-1 to TRBJ2-1; the D gene is possibly TRBD2 (7 bases). This CDR3 has 16 residues. From germline, CDR1 is MNHNS and CDR2 SASEGT. V lost 7 bases to trimming and J lost 3 bases, with 19 bases between them. This chain's CDR3 is CASTEGVRDYYNEQFF. CDR3 nucleotide sequence: TGTGCCAGCACCGAGGGGGTAAGGGACTACTACAATGAGCAGTTCTTC.

The chain has TRBV5-1 and TRBJ1-5; weak D call: TRBD1 (6 bases). Trimming cost V 0 bases and J 4 bases, with 11 bases left between them. Germline CDR1 and CDR2: SGHRS and YFSETQ. This CDR3 contains 15 residues. The CDR3 sequence: CASSLATGLNQPQHF. The CDR3 nucleotides are TGCGCCAGCAGCTTGGCGACAGGCCTTAATCAGCCCCAGCATTTT. Full variable domain (remainder filled in from reference TRBV5-1 and TRBJ1-5): KAGVTQTPRYLIKTRGQQVTLSCSPISGHRSVSWYQQTPGQGLQFLFEYFSETQRNKGNFPGRFSGRQFSNSRSEMNVSTLELGDSALYLCASSLATGLNQPQHFGDGTRLSIL.

This clonotype was found a few times. This rearrangement joins TRBV7-3 to TRBJ2-2; 10 nucleotides agree with TRBD2. This CDR3 contains 16 residues. Trimming at V came to 5 bases and at J to 0 bases, leaving 3 bases not matched to a gene. Germline V gene data show CDR1 as SGHTA and CDR2 as FQGTGA. CDR3 DNA sequence: TGTGCCAGCAGCCCGACTAGCGGGTCGAACACCGGGGAGCTGTTTTTT. Residues: CASSPTSGSNTGELFF.

This chain links TRBV2 with TRBJ2-7; possible D gene TRBD1, 5 bases. The CDR3 runs 12 residues. Trimming shortened V by 8 bases and J by 2 bases, and 10 bases separated the two germline ends. CDR1 SNHLY and CDR2 FYNNEI come from the germline V gene. The CDR3 DNA reads as TGTGCCAGCGAGGACACCCCCTACGAGCAGTACTTC. It is translated as CASEDTPYEQYF.

This clonotype was recorded a few times. The rearrangement uses TRBV5-1 and TRBJ2-7, with 10 nucleotides matching TRBD1. The length of the CDR3 is 15 residues. Looked up from germline, CDR1 is SGHRS and CDR2 is YFSETQ. V was pared by 5 bases and J by 0 bases, with 5 bases of the junction left unmatched. CDR3 bases: TGCGCCAGCAGGCAGACAGGGGGCAGCTCCTACGAGCAGTACTTC. Translating it yields CASRQTGGSSYEQYF.

The V gene is TRBV7-9, the J gene TRBJ2-1; 9 bases map to TRBD2. The CDR3 consists of 16 residues. Germline CDR1 SEHNR, CDR2 FQNEAQ (reference sequence). V shed 5 bases, J shed 16 bases, and the junction held 21 bases outside the gene matches. The CDR3 reads CASSHNTGTSNRQGFF. CDR3 nucleotides: TGTGCCAGCAGCCATAATACCGGGACTAGCAACCGCCAGGGTTTCTTC.

The chain couples TRBV2 to TRBJ2-2; weak D call: TRBD2 (5 bases). V shed 3 bases and J shed 5 bases, with 10 bases lying between them. Looked up from germline, CDR1 is SNHLY and CDR2 is FYNNEI. This CDR3 is 14 amino acids long. The CDR3 protein is CASSERVSTGELFF. CDR3 nucleotides: TGTGCCAGCAGTGAGAGGGTTTCTACCGGGGAGCTGTTTTTT.

This clonotype has more than one count but fewer than ten. V gene TRBV7-8 combines with J gene TRBJ2-4; D gene unclear. Germline V gene sequence: CDR1 SGHVS, CDR2 FQNEAQ. The V end was cut by 9 bases, the J end by 2 bases, with 11 bases between. The CDR3 runs 13 residues. CDR3 loop: CARPRASKNIQYF. CDR3 coding DNA: TGTGCCAGGCCCCGCGCATCCAAAAACATTCAGTACTTC.

The J gene is TRBJ2-3, the V gene TRBV18; 9 nucleotides align to TRBD1. The CDR3 is made up of 15 amino acids. Germline V gives CDR1 KGHSH, CDR2 LQKENI. Trimming at V came to 6 bases and at J to 7 bases, leaving 11 bases not matched to a gene. The DNA of the CDR3 is TGTGCCAGCTCGTACACCGGGACAGGGTCCCATACGCAGTATTTT. It codes for CASSYTGTGSHTQYF.

This clonotype came up a few times. V gene TRBV6-4 combines with J gene TRBJ1-1, with D unresolved. V lost 6 bases and J 5 bases, leaving 7 bases between the germline ends. Germline V gene sequence: CDR1 MRHNA, CDR2 SNTAGT. The CDR3 consists of 11 residues. As DNA, the CDR3 is TGTGCCAGCAGAAGTGGGACTGAAGCTTTCTTT. It is translated as CASRSGTEAFF.